This TCR beta chain was sequenced in a study of PD-L1 blockade in urothelial cancer. TCRdb's copy holds only in-frame clones and misses some; the assay was immunoSEQ multiplex PCR. The repertoire has 45,000 or so clones, around 82% of them found once; the top ten carry about 3.3%. After removal of 0 bases from V and 6 bases from J, the junction contained 2 bases not matched to a gene. Germline CDR1 reads SGHRS; CDR2 reads YFSETQ. CDR3 length equals 13 residues. This material consisted of PBMCs, taken around atezolizumab (anti-PD-L1) treatment. The TCR originated in a man between 65 and 85 years old with urothelial cancer. The chain recombines TRBV5-1 with TRBJ1-2, with 7 nucleotides matching TRBD1. CDR3 region: CASSLAQGDGYTF. The CDR3 DNA reads as TGCGCCAGCAGCTTGGCTCAGGGGGATGGCTACACCTTC.